The clone carrying this T cell receptor (beta chain) appeared many times. No antigen is known for it. This record belongs to a study of T cells in Graves' hyperthyroidism and ophthalmopathy. Study results and limitations: Researchers found most expanded thyroid clonotypes above 0.001 in blood as well.

Amplified TCR beta CDR3 regions derived from RNA transcripts. The primer set for the first-round RT-PCR of the TCR CDR3 was HTBI. TCRdb fed the multiplex PCR reads into MiXCR, producing one record per CDR3 protein. The sample lists fewer than 350,000 distinct CDR3 sequences, 15% to 20% occurring once. Per germline, CDR1 MNHEY and CDR2 SMNVEV (reference sequence). V was pared by 1 base and J by 2 bases, with 15 bases between. The CDR3 has 17 amino acids. This sequence was found in a woman aged 40 to 55 with Graves' ophthalmopathy. The genes are TRBV27 and TRBJ1-5; TRBD1 might be the D (5 bases). The sample was blood. CDR3 coding DNA: TGTGCCAGCAGTTTATACCCCCGAGCAGGGCGCAATCAGCCCCAGCATTTT. Protein sequence: CASSLYPRAGRNQPQHF.